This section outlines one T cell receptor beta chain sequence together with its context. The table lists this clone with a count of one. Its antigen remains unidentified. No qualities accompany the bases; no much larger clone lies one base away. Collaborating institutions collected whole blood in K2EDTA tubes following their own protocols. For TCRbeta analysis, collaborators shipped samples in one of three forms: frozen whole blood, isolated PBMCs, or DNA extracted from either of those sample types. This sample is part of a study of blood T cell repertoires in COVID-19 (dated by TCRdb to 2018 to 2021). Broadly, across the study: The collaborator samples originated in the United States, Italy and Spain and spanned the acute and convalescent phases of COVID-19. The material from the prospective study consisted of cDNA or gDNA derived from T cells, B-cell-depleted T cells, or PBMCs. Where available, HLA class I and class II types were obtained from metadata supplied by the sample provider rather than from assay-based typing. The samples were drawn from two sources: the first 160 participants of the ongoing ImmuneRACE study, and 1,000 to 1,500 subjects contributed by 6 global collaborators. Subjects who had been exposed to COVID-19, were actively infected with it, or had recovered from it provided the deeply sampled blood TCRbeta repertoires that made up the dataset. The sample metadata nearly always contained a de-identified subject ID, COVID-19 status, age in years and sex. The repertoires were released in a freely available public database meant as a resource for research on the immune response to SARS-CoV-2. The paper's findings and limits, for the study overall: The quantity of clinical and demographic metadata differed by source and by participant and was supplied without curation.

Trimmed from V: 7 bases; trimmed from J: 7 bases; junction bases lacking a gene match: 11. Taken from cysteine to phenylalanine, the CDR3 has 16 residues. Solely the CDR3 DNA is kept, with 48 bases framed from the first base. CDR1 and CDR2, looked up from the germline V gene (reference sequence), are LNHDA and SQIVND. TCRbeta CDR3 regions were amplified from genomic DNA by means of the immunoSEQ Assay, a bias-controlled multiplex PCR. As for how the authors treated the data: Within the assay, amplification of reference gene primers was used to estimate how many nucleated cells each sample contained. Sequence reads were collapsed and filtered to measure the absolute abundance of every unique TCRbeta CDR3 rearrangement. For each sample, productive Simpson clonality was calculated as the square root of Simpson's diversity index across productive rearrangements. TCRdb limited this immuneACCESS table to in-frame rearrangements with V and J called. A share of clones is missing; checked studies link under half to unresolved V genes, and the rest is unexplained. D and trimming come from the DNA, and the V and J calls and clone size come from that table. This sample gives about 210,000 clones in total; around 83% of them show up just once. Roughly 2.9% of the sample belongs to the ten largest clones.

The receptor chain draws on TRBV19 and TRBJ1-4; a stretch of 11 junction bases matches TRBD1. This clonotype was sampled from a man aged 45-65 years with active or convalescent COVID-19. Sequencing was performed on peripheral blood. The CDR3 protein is CASNSRRTGGSEKLFF. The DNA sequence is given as TGTGCCAGTAACTCTCGGCGGACAGGGGGCAGTGAAAAACTGTTTTTT.